This TCR beta chain was observed in a study of blood T cells in healthy people across ages. The study's findings and limits: A conclusive naive versus antigen-experienced comparison was prevented by the unsorted PBMCs. Strongly correlated with naive T cell percentage was TCR beta diversity. It was the long-lived donors that had more naive CD4+ cells and higher diversity than aged donors.

The V end was cut by 3 bases, the J end by 9 bases, with 13 bases between. Germline assignment: CDR1 SGHDT and CDR2 YYEEEE. This CDR3 is 13 amino acids long. A sample-barcoded 5' primer and a J-beta primer mix were used in a second PCR of roughly 7 to 11 cycles. TCRdb reprocessed the 5' RACE reads via MiXCR and lists one record per CDR3 protein. The sample has 700,000 to 1,000,000 distinct CDR3 sequences, roughly 44% seen once. Donors gave around 9.3 milliliters of peripheral blood apiece. In this sample, this clonotype turned up a few times. Its specificity is unknown. A much larger clonotype is one base distant, so this may be a read error.

Material for sequencing was blood. This sequence was found in a man aged 60 to 69 in good health. The rearrangement uses TRBV5-6 and TRBJ2-1; D might be TRBD2 (5 bases). DNA of the CDR3: TGTGCCAGCAGCTGGCCCCTAGGAGGTGAGCAGTTCTTC. Translation gives CASSWPLGGEQFF.